The 3 T cell receptor beta chains in this list originate from one sample, sequenced in a study of regulatory T cells in long-lasting Graves disease. CDR3-region Arm-PCR and iRepertoire HTBI primers produced the TCR beta libraries. TCRdb used MiXCR to reprocess the multiplex PCR reads, holding one entry per CDR3 protein. The profile shows about 240,000 distinct CDR3 sequences, 20% to 25% of them singletons. The time point: newly diagnosed GD, antithyroid drugs for less than 3 months. Isolated PBMC RNA provided the starting material for the TCR library. Here the sequenced sample was peripheral blood mononuclear cells (PBMCs), taken at new diagnosis, from a patient treated with antithyroid drugs. The receptor source for this set is a female donor with Graves disease.

This clonotype was counted only a few times. The chain is built from TRBV24-1 and TRBJ2-2; 9 nucleotides match TRBD1. CDR1 and CDR2 from the germline V gene are KGHDR and SFDVKD. This CDR3 has 17 residues. The trim removed 3 bases at V and 2 bases at J, leaving 6 bases unmatched. The chain's CDR3 is CATSDLRQGVNTGELFF. The CDR3 DNA sequence: TGTGCCACCAGTGATCTTCGACAGGGGGTAAACACCGGGGAGCTGTTTTTT.

The J gene is TRBJ1-6, the V gene TRBV19, with a possible D match to TRBD1 (5 bases). The CDR3 runs to 15 residues. V was shortened by 7 bases and J by 8 bases, with 18 bases between the two germline ends. Germline V gives CDR1 LNHDA, CDR2 SQIVND (reference sequence). The CDR3 is CASTLRQTGDSPLHF. The CDR3 coding sequence is TGTGCCAGTACCTTACGACAGACCGGGGATTCACCCCTCCACTTT.

In this sample, this clonotype turned up many times. Compared with germline, one end of the junction differs, possibly owing to a read error. The chain combines TRBV20-1 with TRBJ2-3, with D unclear. The CDR3 is 10 amino acids. Germline V CDR1 and CDR2: DFQATT, SNEGSKA (reference sequence). DNA of the CDR3: TGCAGTGCCTACACAAATACGCAGTATTTT. Translated, it gives CSAYTNTQYF.